Listed below are T cell receptor beta chains from one sample, sequenced in a study of cytomegalovirus exposure and HLA in healthy donors. Sequenced by immunoSEQ multiplex PCR; TCRdb stores in-frame clones only, minus some. The table shows under 150,000 clones, with more than 75% occurring only once. Input material: PBMCs. These receptor sequences come from a male donor in good health and CMV-seronegative. Each CDR3 is given with its conserved first and last residue. A D gene is named only where the DNA matches it firmly. Rows may omit the clone size; those that give it use once, few, many or a size class.

clone_size: .; j_call: TRBJ1-2; v_call: TRBV11-2; d_call: TRBD1; cdr3_aa: CASSKYRGEDGYTF; cdr3_nt: TGTGCCAGCAGCAAGTACAGGGGAGAGGATGGCTACACCTTC
clone_size: .; j_call: TRBJ1-4; v_call: TRBV7-8; d_call: .; cdr3_aa: CASSPGGIEEKLFF; cdr3_nt: TGTGCCAGCAGCCCGGGGGGGATTGAGGAAAAACTGTTTTTT
clone_size: .; j_call: TRBJ2-5; v_call: TRBV7-6; d_call: TRBD2; cdr3_aa: CASSLGEGGETQYF; cdr3_nt: TGTGCCAGCAGCTTAGGGGAGGGCGGCGAGACCCAGTACTTC
clone_size: .; j_call: TRBJ2-5; v_call: TRBV19; d_call: .; cdr3_aa: CASSIASGGDQQYF; cdr3_nt: TGTGCCAGTAGTATAGCGTCGGGGGGCGATCAGCAGTACTTC
clone_size: .; j_call: TRBJ2-3; v_call: TRBV25-1; d_call: TRBD1; cdr3_aa: CASSEDRVKADTQYF; cdr3_nt: TGTGCCAGCAGTGAAGACAGGGTGAAGGCAGATACGCAGTATTTT
clone_size: .; j_call: TRBJ1-4; v_call: TRBV18; d_call: .; cdr3_aa: CASSPTGPNEKLFF; cdr3_nt: TGTGCCAGCTCGCCTACAGGACCCAATGAAAAACTGTTTTTT
clone_size: .; j_call: TRBJ1-1; v_call: TRBV5-1; d_call: .; cdr3_aa: CASSLGHPNTEAFF; cdr3_nt: TGCGCCAGCAGCTTGGGACATCCGAACACTGAAGCTTTCTTT
clone_size: few; j_call: TRBJ2-7; v_call: TRBV4-2; d_call: TRBD1; cdr3_aa: CASSFPGTGVYEQYF; cdr3_nt: TGTGCCAGCAGCTTCCCCGGGACAGGAGTCTACGAGCAGTACTTC
clone_size: .; j_call: TRBJ1-1; v_call: TRBV10-3; d_call: .; cdr3_aa: CAISVNPLNTEAFF; cdr3_nt: TGTGCCATCAGTGTAAATCCCCTGAACACTGAAGCTTTCTTT
clone_size: .; j_call: TRBJ1-2; v_call: TRBV6-5; d_call: .; cdr3_aa: CASSYAPRAYGYTF; cdr3_nt: TGTGCCAGCAGTTACGCCCCCAGGGCCTATGGCTACACCTTC
clone_size: .; j_call: TRBJ2-3; v_call: TRBV7-2; d_call: .; cdr3_aa: CASSLSGGTDTQYF; cdr3_nt: TGTGCCAGCAGCTTATCCGGGGGAACAGATACGCAGTATTTT
clone_size: .; j_call: TRBJ1-6; v_call: TRBV7-2; d_call: TRBD1; cdr3_aa: CASSLGTVPSPLHF; cdr3_nt: TGTGCCAGCAGCTTGGGGACAGTCCCTTCACCCCTCCACTTT
clone_size: .; j_call: TRBJ2-3; v_call: TRBV6-5; d_call: .; cdr3_aa: CASSYGTGTDTQYF; cdr3_nt: TGTGCCAGCAGTTACGGTACAGGCACAGATACGCAGTATTTT
clone_size: .; j_call: TRBJ2-5; v_call: TRBV5-4; d_call: .; cdr3_aa: CASSLNKGGPQETQYF; cdr3_nt: TGTGCCAGCAGCTTGAACAAGGGGGGGCCACAAGAGACCCAGTACTTC
clone_size: .; j_call: TRBJ1-1; v_call: TRBV27; d_call: .; cdr3_aa: CASSYTRNTEAFF; cdr3_nt: TGTGCCAGCAGTTATACGCGGAACACTGAAGCTTTCTTT
clone_size: .; j_call: TRBJ1-4; v_call: TRBV28; d_call: TRBD1; cdr3_aa: CASSKGQGVREKLFF; cdr3_nt: TGTGCCAGCAGCAAAGGTCAGGGGGTGAGGGAAAAACTGTTTTTT
clone_size: .; j_call: TRBJ2-5; v_call: TRBV6-5; d_call: .; cdr3_aa: CASTVRGAETQYF; cdr3_nt: TGTGCCAGCACGGTCCGGGGGGCAGAGACCCAGTACTTC
clone_size: .; j_call: TRBJ2-1; v_call: TRBV5-1; d_call: .; cdr3_aa: CASSYLGASYNEQFF; cdr3_nt: TGCGCCAGCAGCTACCTGGGGGCCTCCTACAATGAGCAGTTCTTC
clone_size: .; j_call: TRBJ2-4; v_call: TRBV6-1; d_call: .; cdr3_aa: CASSEVGGAKNIQYF; cdr3_nt: TGTGCCAGCAGTGAAGTCGGGGGAGCCAAAAACATTCAGTACTTC
clone_size: .; j_call: TRBJ1-6; v_call: TRBV5-6; d_call: TRBD1; cdr3_aa: CASTLGGRGPYNSPLHF; cdr3_nt: TGTGCCAGCACCCTCGGAGGCAGGGGGCCCTATAATTCACCCCTCCACTTT